The 19 T cell receptor beta chains reported below all come from one sample, sequenced in a study of blood T cells in healthy people across ages. Through a sample-barcoded 5' primer and a J-beta primer mix, a second PCR was run for roughly 6 to 11 cycles. TCRdb reprocessed the 5' RACE reads with MiXCR, giving one entry per CDR3 protein. This sample has 720,000 or so distinct CDR3 sequences, with about 43% found just once. Sequencing input: blood. All receptors come from a man at least 80 years old in good health.

This clonotype has a count of ten or more. The rearrangement uses TRBV28 and TRBJ2-7; D gene uncertain. There are 13 residues in the CDR3. V lost 6 bases and J lost 0, with 9 bases in between. CDR1 is MDHEN, CDR2 SYDVKM, per germline. The DNA for the CDR3 is TGTGCCAGCAGGGTACAGAGCTCCTACGAGCAGTACTTC. Residues: CASRVQSSYEQYF.

A note on this clonotype: Germline is not matched at one junction end, which may reflect a read error. This chain joins TRBV7-9 and TRBJ2-1, with unresolved D. The CDR3 covers 13 residues. Germline CDR1 and CDR2: SEHNR and FQNEAQ (reference sequence). The CDR3 region is CTSSLGSYNEQFF. Written as DNA, the CDR3 is TGTACCAGCAGCTTAGGCTCCTACAATGAGCAGTTCTTC.

V usage is TRBV9 and J usage is TRBJ2-1, with 9 nucleotides matching TRBD1. The germline V gene has CDR1 SGDLS and CDR2 YYNGEE. The CDR3 contains 15 residues. With V trimmed by 3 bases and J by 4 bases, 5 bases remained unmatched. The CDR3 sequence: CASSGGQGRYNEQFF. Written as DNA, the CDR3 is TGTGCCAGCAGCGGCGGACAGGGGCGATACAATGAGCAGTTCTTC. The variable domain in full, with the rest retrieved from reference TRBV9 and TRBJ2-1, is DSGVTQTPKHLITATGQRVTLRCSPRSGDLSVYWYQQSLDQGLQFLIQYYNGEERAKGNILERFSAQQFPDLHSELNLSSLELGDSALYFCASSGGQGRYNEQFFGPGTRLTVL.

This clonotype has a handful of counts. The chain combines TRBV12-3 or TRBV12-4 with TRBJ2-1, with 7 bases that match TRBD1. V trimming: 7 bases; J trimming: 2 bases; junction bases outside the gene matches: 8. The CDR3 extends over 15 amino acids. The CDR3 DNA follows: TGTGCCAGCACCCATGACAGGGCGGCCTACAATGAGCAGTTCTTC. Its translation: CASTHDRAAYNEQFF.

This clonotype was recorded only once. The chain joins TRBV6-5 to TRBJ2-2, with TRBD2 matching 11 bases. The CDR3 is 15 residues long. Germline V gives CDR1 MNHEY, CDR2 SVGAGI. Trimming at V came to 4 bases and at J to 7 bases, leaving 5 bases not matched to a gene. This CDR3 is CASSWLAGGRGELFF. CDR3 DNA sequence: TGTGCCAGCAGTTGGCTAGCGGGAGGCCGCGGGGAGCTGTTTTTT.

The chain couples TRBV20-1 to TRBJ2-1, with 10 bases that match TRBD2. V lost 0 bases and J lost 7; bases outside the gene matches: 6. Germline CDR1 reads DFQATT; CDR2 reads SNEGSKA (reference sequence). This CDR3 has 15 amino acids. In DNA, the CDR3 is TGCAGTGCTAGAGACTCTAGCGGGGGCGGGAATGAGCAGTTCTTC. This translates into CSARDSSGGGNEQFF.

This clonotype has a handful of counts. The chain recombines TRBV20-1 with TRBJ2-5; D may be TRBD2 (6 bases). This CDR3 spans 15 amino acids. V lost 0 bases and J 5 bases, leaving 16 bases between the germline ends. The germline V gene has CDR1 DFQATT and CDR2 SNEGSKA (reference sequence). CDR3 sequence reads: CSARDLEEGVETQYF. Here the CDR3 DNA reads TGCAGTGCTAGAGACCTTGAGGAGGGCGTGGAGACCCAGTACTTC.

This clonotype was seen many times. V and J are TRBV20-1 and TRBJ2-3, with 12 positions matching TRBD2. V trimming: 6 bases; J trimming: 6 bases; junction bases outside the gene matches: 7. The CDR3 loop spans 14 amino acids. Germline-derived CDR1 and CDR2 are DFQATT and SNEGSKA (reference sequence). CDR3 nucleotide sequence: TGCAGTGCCACGACTAGCGGGAGCGGCGATACGCAGTATTTT. It translates to CSATTSGSGDTQYF.

A note on this clonotype: One junction end disagrees with the germline gene, perhaps due to a read error. The chain recombines TRBV20-1 with TRBJ2-3, with D perhaps being TRBD1 or TRBD2 (6 bases each). The CDR3 extends over 15 amino acids. Germline-derived CDR1 and CDR2 are DFQATT and SNEGSKA (reference sequence). CDR3 DNA: TGCAGTGTTAGAGTGGAGGGGGAAGGCACAGATACGCAGTATTTT. Its protein is CSVRVEGEGTDTQYF.

The rearrangement uses TRBV20-1 and TRBJ1-6; possibly TRBD1 for D (6 bases). Trimming pared 0 bases from V and 10 bases from J, leaving 16 bases between. Germline V gives CDR1 DFQATT, CDR2 SNEGSKA (reference sequence). The length of the CDR3 is 15 residues. The CDR3, as DNA: TGCAGTGCTAGAGATTTGGGGGGCGTAAGGTCACCCCTCCACTTT. Translated, it gives CSARDLGGVRSPLHF.

Of note for this clonotype: The germline gene is not matched at one end of the junction; a read error may be the cause. The gene calls are TRBV6-2 or TRBV6-3 and TRBJ2-7, with unresolved D. Per germline, CDR1 MNHEY and CDR2 SVGEGT. The CDR3 totals 13 residues. The CDR3 nucleotides read TGCGCCAGCAGAAAAGGGCAGGCCTACGAGCAGTACTTC. The encoded protein is CASRKGQAYEQYF.

J is TRBJ1-2 and V is TRBV7-9; tentatively, D is TRBD1 (5 bases). Germline CDR1 SEHNR, CDR2 FQNEAQ (reference sequence). The CDR3 loop spans 13 amino acids. The germline V and J ends were trimmed by 5 bases and 10 bases, with 17 bases remaining between them. DNA of the CDR3: TGTGCCAGCAGCGCGACAGAGGATCCGGTCTACACCTTC. This gives the protein CASSATEDPVYTF. Based on the CDR3 plus reference TRBV7-9 and TRBJ1-2, the full variable domain is DTGVSQNPRHKITKRGQNVTFRCDPISEHNRLYWYRQTLGQGPEFLTYFQNEAQLEKSRLLSDRFSAERPKGSFSTLEIQRTEQGDSAMYLCASSATEDPVYTFGSGTRLTVV.

For this clonotype: A junction end diverges from the germline sequence, so it may reflect a read error. The gene calls are TRBV12-3 or TRBV12-4 and TRBJ1-5, with TRBD1 matching 7 bases. The CDR3 covers 15 residues. The CDR3 sequence is CASSPTGIENQPQRF. The CDR3 bases are TGTGCCAGCAGTCCGACAGGGATCGAAAATCAGCCCCAGCGTTTT.

V is TRBV7-9 and J is TRBJ2-5; 9 nucleotides align to TRBD1. Germline V gene data show CDR1 as SEHNR and CDR2 as FQNEAQ (reference sequence). The CDR3 contains 15 residues. V lost 2 bases, J lost 2 bases, and 3 bases stayed unmatched. CDR3 DNA sequence: TGTGCCAGCAGCTTAAGGGGGACAGGGCAAGAGACCCAGTACTTC. This gives the protein CASSLRGTGQETQYF. The variable domain in full, completed from reference TRBV7-9 and TRBJ2-5, reads DTGVSQNPRHKITKRGQNVTFRCDPISEHNRLYWYRQTLGQGPEFLTYFQNEAQLEKSRLLSDRFSAERPKGSFSTLEIQRTEQGDSAMYLCASSLRGTGQETQYFGPGTRLLVL.

This clonotype has more than one count but fewer than ten. V and J are TRBV13 and TRBJ2-1, with D possibly matching TRBD2 (5 bases). Trimming stripped 5 bases from V and 6 bases from J, with 14 bases between. Germline V gene data show CDR1 as PRHDT and CDR2 as FYEKMQ (reference sequence). CDR3 size: 14 residues. The CDR3 here is CASSIIRERNEQFF. CDR3 nucleotides: TGTGCCAGCAGCATTATCCGGGAACGCAATGAGCAGTTCTTC. The whole variable domain, remainder taken from reference TRBV13 and TRBJ2-1, is AAGVIQSPRHLIKEKRETATLKCYPIPRHDTVYWYQQGPGQDPQFLISFYEKMQSDKGSIPDRFSAQQFSDYHSELNMSSLELGDSALYFCASSIIRERNEQFFGPGTRLTVL.

This clonotype was seen more than once but under ten times. This chain links TRBV7-2 with TRBJ2-3; 10 positions agree with TRBD2. The CDR3 is 17 amino acids. Germline trimming cut 4 bases from V and 4 bases from J; bases unmatched to any gene: 11. Germline CDR1 reads SGHTA; CDR2 reads FQGNSA. CDR3 loop: CASSYIYGTSDPDTQYF. CDR3 in DNA: TGTGCCAGCAGCTACATTTACGGGACTAGCGACCCAGATACGCAGTATTTT.

The gene calls are TRBV7-6 and TRBJ2-1, with 7 bases identical to TRBD1. Trimming cost V 0 bases and J 6 bases; bases outside gene matches: 5. Germline CDR1 SGHVS, CDR2 FNYEAQ. The CDR3 consists of 15 residues. CDR3 protein: CASSLADRHVNEQFF. CDR3 nucleotides: TGTGCCAGCAGCTTAGCGGACAGGCATGTCAATGAGCAGTTCTTC.

The rearrangement uses TRBV7-9 and TRBJ2-1; D not certain. Trimming removed 4 bases at V and 10 bases at J, with 14 bases between. CDR1 and CDR2 from the germline V gene are SEHNR and FQNEAQ (reference sequence). The CDR3 runs to 13 residues. In DNA, the CDR3 is TGTGCCAGCAGCTCCTCAGTAGGCGAGGAGCAGTTCTTC. Translating gives CASSSSVGEEQFF.

Only a few counts were recorded for this clonotype. The chain combines TRBV27 with TRBJ2-3; 10 nucleotides agree with TRBD1. V was pared by 7 bases and J by 1 base, with 8 bases of the junction left unmatched. The germline V gene has CDR1 MNHEY and CDR2 SMNVEV (reference sequence). The CDR3 consists of 16 residues. CDR3 bases: TGTGCCAGCACCGATCGGGACAGGGGACGCACAGATACGCAGTATTTT. Translated: CASTDRDRGRTDTQYF.